Listed below are T cell receptor beta chains from one sample, sequenced in a study of T cells in localized non-small cell lung cancer. Sequencing used immunoSEQ multiplex PCR; TCRdb keeps in-frame clones, though not all of them. The sample holds fewer than 3,000 clones, approximately 22% seen once. Sequenced here: lung tumor tissue, sampled before any cancer treatment. These receptors all come from a man aged 40 to 75 with stage I lung adenocarcinoma. CDR3s include the opening cysteine and the closing phenylalanine or tryptophan. The D gene is left open where the match is weak. Size values are once, few and many counts, or a class for expanded clones, and some rows have none.

V	J	size	D	CDR3	DNA
TRBV11-3	TRBJ2-7	.	.	CASSLMYRDPTYEQYF	TGTGCCAGCAGCTTGATGTATCGGGACCCTACCTACGAGCAGTACTTC
TRBV6-8	TRBJ2-2	few	TRBD2	CASSYSTGLPVGELFF	TGTGCCAGCAGTTACTCGACGGGACTACCCGTAGGGGAGCTGTTTTTT
TRBV7-7	TRBJ2-5	few	.	CASSHSGIRETQYF	TGTGCCAGCAGTCACTCAGGGATCAGAGAGACCCAGTACTTC
TRBV11-3	TRBJ2-6	.	.	CASSLSLTAGVLTF	TGTGCCAGCAGCTTGTCTCTTACGGCCGGCGTCCTGACTTTC
TRBV5-1	TRBJ1-2	few	.	CASSLLIQGHGYTF	TGCGCCAGCAGCCTTCTGATACAGGGCCATGGCTACACCTTC
TRBV11-3	TRBJ2-7	few	TRBD1	CASSLNTNRGPSYEQYF	TGTGCCAGCAGCCTAAACACCAACAGGGGTCCCTCCTACGAGCAGTACTTC
TRBV10-1	TRBJ2-2	few	.	CASSRRGGATGELFF	TGCGCCAGCTCTAGAAGGGGGGGGGCCACCGGGGAGCTGTTTTTT
TRBV19	TRBJ2-1	few	.	CASSNDKGYGYNEQFF	TGTGCCAGTAGTAATGATAAGGGATATGGGTACAATGAGCAGTTCTTC
TRBV9	TRBJ2-7	.	.	CASSVERSSYEQYF	TGTGCCAGCAGTGTAGAGCGGAGCTCCTACGAGCAGTACTTC
TRBV11-3	TRBJ2-2	.	.	CASSSFRRSNTGELFF	TGTGCCAGCAGCTCATTTCGCCGGTCGAACACCGGGGAGCTGTTTTTT
TRBV5-1	TRBJ2-1	few	.	CASSSSGYSYNEQFF	TGCGCCAGCAGCTCGAGCGGATACTCCTACAATGAGCAGTTCTTC
TRBV25-1	TRBJ2-5	once	TRBD1	CASSPGTGYKETQYF	TGTGCCAGCAGTCCCGGGACAGGGTACAAAGAGACCCAGTACTTC
TRBV28	TRBJ2-7	.	TRBD1	CASSLWGRDRRSYEQYF	TGTGCCAGCAGTTTATGGGGAAGGGACAGGCGTTCCTACGAGCAGTACTTC
TRBV10-2	TRBJ2-2	.	TRBD1	CASSESGQVQNHTGELFF	TGCGCCAGCAGTGAGTCTGGACAGGTCCAAAATCACACCGGGGAGCTGTTTTTT
TRBV4-1	TRBJ2-3	few	.	CASSQAAETDTQYF	TGCGCCAGCAGCCAAGCGGCGGAGACAGATACGCAGTATTTT
TRBV6-8	TRBJ2-1	.	TRBD2	CASSLAGGPYNEQFF	TGTGCCAGCAGTTTAGCGGGGGGACCTTACAATGAGCAGTTCTTC
TRBV11-3	TRBJ2-7	.	TRBD2	CASSPWAGGSYEQYF	TGTGCCAGCAGCCCCTGGGCGGGGGGCTCCTACGAGCAGTACTTC
TRBV11-3	TRBJ2-3	medium-sized	.	CASSLGVLDSADTQYF	TGTGCCAGCAGCTTGGGGGTACTTGACAGTGCAGATACGCAGTATTTT
TRBV6-8	TRBJ1-5	.	.	CASSDSQGGQKYQPQHF	TGTGCCAGCAGTGACTCACAAGGTGGGCAGAAATATCAGCCCCAGCATTTT
TRBV11-3	TRBJ2-3	.	.	CASSLVGRGDTQYF	TGTGCCAGCAGCTTAGTCGGCAGGGGAGATACGCAGTATTTT
TRBV6-8	TRBJ2-7	.	.	CAIGRGLDEQYF	TGTGCCATCGGGAGGGGGCTCGACGAGCAGTACTTC
TRBV19	TRBJ2-1	.	.	CASSIGGINEQFF	TGTGCCAGTAGTATTGGGGGGATCAATGAGCAGTTCTTC
TRBV9	TRBJ1-5	few	.	CASSDPERNQPQHF	TGTGCCAGCAGTGACCCAGAGAGAAATCAGCCCCAGCATTTT
TRBV6-8	TRBJ2-5	.	TRBD2	CASRTGLAGAGETQYF	TGTGCCAGCAGGACCGGACTAGCGGGGGCGGGAGAGACCCAGTACTTC
TRBV11-3	TRBJ1-6	.	.	CASSRGAVGSPLHF	TGTGCCAGCAGCCGGGGGGCGGTGGGTTCACCCCTCCACTTT
TRBV9	TRBJ2-1	few	.	CASSLTSGGDNEQFF	TGTGCCAGCAGCCTGACTAGTGGGGGCGACAATGAGCAGTTCTTC
TRBV15	TRBJ1-6	.	.	CATSRDRRYSPLHF	TGTGCCACCAGCAGAGATCGGCGATATTCACCCCTCCACTTT
TRBV6-8	TRBJ1-1	.	TRBD1	CASSQTGVGTEAFF	TGTGCCAGCAGTCAAACAGGGGTCGGAACTGAAGCTTTCTTT
TRBV19	TRBJ2-5	.	TRBD2	CASSRLAGAAETQYF	TGTGCCAGTAGTCGGCTAGCGGGAGCCGCAGAGACCCAGTACTTC
TRBV9	TRBJ1-5	.	.	CASLVAEGQPQHF	TGTGCCAGCCTGGTAGCAGAGGGTCAGCCCCAGCATTTT
TRBV11-3	TRBJ2-5	medium-sized	.	CASSQAAQVIQETQYF	TGTGCCAGCAGCCAAGCAGCCCAAGTGATCCAAGAGACCCAGTACTTC
TRBV10-2	TRBJ1-2	.	.	CASSLDGLLSYTF	TGCGCCAGCAGCTTGGACGGCCTTCTCAGCTACACCTTC
TRBV11-3	TRBJ2-6	.	TRBD1	CASSYTGVGANVLTF	TGTGCCAGCAGCTATACAGGGGTAGGGGCCAACGTCCTGACTTTC
TRBV28	TRBJ1-1	.	.	CASSFAGTEAFF	TGTGCCAGCAGTTTCGCAGGGACTGAAGCTTTCTTT
TRBV30	TRBJ2-7	.	.	CAWSVFSSGAYEQYF	TGTGCCTGGAGTGTATTTAGCTCCGGCGCCTACGAGCAGTACTTC